The subject of this entry is one TCR beta chain. The data stem from a study of Tregs in tolerant kidney transplant recipients. Profiled with immunoSEQ multiplex PCR; TCRdb holds only in-frame clones, not every one. The table shows some 240,000 clones, with roughly four fifths occurring only once. This receptor was identified in a human donor in good health. Sequencing was performed on CD4+ T cells from blood.

This chain's CDR3 is CASSYSGLSSYEQYF. Written as DNA, the CDR3 is TGTGCCAGCAGTTATAGTGGGCTGAGCTCCTACGAGCAGTACTTC. This chain connects TRBV6-5 to TRBJ2-7; D gene uncertain. Germline V CDR1 and CDR2: MNHEY, SVGAGI. CDR3 size: 15 residues. V was shortened by 3 bases and J by 0 bases, with 12 bases between the two germline ends.